A single sample gave rise to the 4 T cell receptor beta chains below, sequenced in a study of shared clonotypes between healthy human individuals (dated by TCRdb to the early 2020s). Library method: the immunoSEQ multiplex PCR assay. The table comes from immuneACCESS by way of TCRdb, which keeps in-frame sequences with V and J called. Part of the clones is missing from these tables; in studies checked, under half for an unresolved V gene and the rest for unknown reasons. The sample table holds 950,000 to 1,100,000 clones, of which about 75% were seen once. The top ten clonotypes cover about 1.5% of the sample. Source material: memory CD4+ T cells sorted from blood. The cell subset or site label corresponds to: CD45RA-negative fraction. These receptors all come from a man between 18 and 29 years old in good health.

This clone was seen only a few times. The chain recombines TRBV9 with TRBJ2-3; D unresolved. Trimming stripped 5 bases from V and 2 bases from J, with 9 bases between. The CDR3 extends over 13 amino acids. Germline CDR1 and CDR2: SGDLS and YYNGEE. In DNA, the CDR3 is TGTGCCAGCAGTCTGGGTAACACAGATACGCAGTATTTT. Encoded protein: CASSLGNTDTQYF. The full variable domain, in which reference TRBV9 and TRBJ2-3 provide the parts outside the CDR3, is DSGVTQTPKHLITATGQRVTLRCSPRSGDLSVYWYQQSLDQGLQFLIQYYNGEERAKGNILERFSAQQFPDLHSELNLSSLELGDSALYFCASSLGNTDTQYFGPGTRLTVL.

The chain couples TRBV7-2 to TRBJ2-7; TRBD1 agrees at 8 bases. V was clipped by 5 bases and J by 2 bases; unmatched bases: 8. CDR1 and CDR2 (germline): SGHTA, FQGNSA. The CDR3 contains 15 residues. The CDR3 reads CASSLPGQAAYEQYF. As DNA, the CDR3 is TGTGCCAGCAGCCTTCCGGGACAGGCAGCCTACGAGCAGTACTTC.

This clone was recorded once. J is TRBJ1-2 and V is TRBV7-2; TRBD1 aligns across 10 bases. The CDR3 has 15 residues. V shed 4 bases, J shed 4 bases, and the junction held 6 bases outside the gene matches. Germline CDR1 SGHTA, CDR2 FQGNSA. CDR3 nucleotide sequence: TGTGCCAGCAGCTCCGGGACAGGGGTTTCCTATGGCTACACCTTC. Translated, it gives CASSSGTGVSYGYTF.

Worth noting for this clone: Other nucleotide sequences in the sample specify the same CDR3. The CDR3 protein is CASSLRGLGYTF. In nucleotides, the CDR3 is TGTGCCAGCAGCTTGAGGGGGCTGGGCTACACCTTC. The rearrangement uses TRBV5-6 and TRBJ1-2; 7 bases line up with TRBD1. CDR3 length equals 12 residues. The V gene's germline CDR1 is SGHDT and CDR2 YYEEEE. Trimming removed 1 base from V and 8 bases from J; junction bases left unmatched: 2.